A few counts support the clone carrying this T cell receptor beta chain. Its antigen remains unidentified. The sample comes from a study of vaccination and CD4 T cells after COVID-19. Study-wide context: Nasal swab PCR detected SARS-CoV-2 in convalescent patients, who comprised 9 or 10 mild cases and one severe case. Two-dose vaccination with either BNT162b2 or mRNA-1273 was given to participants. The cells in question were stimulated using overlapping spike peptides derived from SARS-CoV-2, HCoV-NL63, HCoV-OC43 and HCoV-229E.

Treatment given: roughly ten-day PBMC culture with coronavirus spike peptide pools or control peptides (ViraFEST assay). Peptide pools at approximately 10 ug/ml, together with 7.5 to 10 IU/ml IL-2, were added to cultures of some 2 million PBMCs per well. CDR3 length: 14 amino acids. Per germline, CDR1 SEHNR and CDR2 FQNEAQ (reference sequence). V was cut by 3 bases and J by 5 bases, with 14 bases left in between. The study sequenced cultured CD4+ T cell DNA using the Oncomine TCR Beta short-read assay. TCRdb fed the PCR reads into MiXCR, producing one record per CDR3 protein. The table lists 15,000 to 20,000 distinct CDR3 sequences, about 32% of them singletons.

The specimen sequenced was cultured CD4+ T cells from blood. This receptor was obtained from a human donor with COVID-19. V gene TRBV7-9 combines with J gene TRBJ2-7, with D maybe TRBD2 (5 bases). The CDR3 is CASSLVFGNNEQYF. The CDR3 DNA sequence: TGTGCCAGCAGCTTGGTATTCGGGAATAACGAGCAGTACTTC.